Described below is a single T cell receptor beta chain sequence and its context. All enrollees were about 18 to 89 years old and from 25 or so US areas. Participant reports of clinical history set cohort assignment. Original processing notes: Reference gene primers were amplified, and this amplification served to estimate nucleated cell counts. Using immunoSEQ multiplex PCR, the repertoire was profiled, and TCRdb retains in-frame clones only, with some absent. Clonal size and the V and J genes are those of that table, whereas D and trimming came from the DNA. This sample has under 300,000 clones, with roughly nine tenths found just once. The sample comes from a study of blood T cell repertoires in COVID-19. Study details: Sample material is recorded as cDNA or gDNA derived from T cells, B-cell-depleted T cells, or PBMCs.

The CDR3 is 14 residues long. Trimming took 0 bases from V and 4 from J, leaving 9 bases between them. Germline V gives CDR1 KGHSH, CDR2 LQKENI. This TCR derives from a woman in her 40s who had recovered from COVID-19. Sequencing was carried out using PBMCs or T cells enriched from blood (not recorded which). V is TRBV18 and J is TRBJ1-1, with unresolved D. The CDR3 DNA reads TGTGCCAGCTCACCACCGATGTTCGGCACTGAAGCTTTCTTT. This encodes CASSPPMFGTEAFF.